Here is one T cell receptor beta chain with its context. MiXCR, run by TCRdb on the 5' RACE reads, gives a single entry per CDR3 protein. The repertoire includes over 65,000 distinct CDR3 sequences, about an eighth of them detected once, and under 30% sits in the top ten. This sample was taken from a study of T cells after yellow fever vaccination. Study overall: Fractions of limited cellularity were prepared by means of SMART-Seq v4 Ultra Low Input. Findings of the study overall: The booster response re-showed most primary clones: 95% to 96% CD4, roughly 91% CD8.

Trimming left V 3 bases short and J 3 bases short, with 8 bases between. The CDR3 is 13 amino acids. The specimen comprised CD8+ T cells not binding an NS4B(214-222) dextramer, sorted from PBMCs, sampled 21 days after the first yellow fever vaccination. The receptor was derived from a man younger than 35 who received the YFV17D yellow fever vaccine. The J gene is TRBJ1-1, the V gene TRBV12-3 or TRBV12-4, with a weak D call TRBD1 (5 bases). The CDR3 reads CASSFPGYTEAFF. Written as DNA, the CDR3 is TGTGCCAGCAGTTTCCCAGGGTACACTGAAGCTTTCTTT.